This T cell receptor (beta chain) was sequenced in a study of blood T cell repertoires in COVID-19. The overall study: Italy, Spain and the United States were the sources of the convalescent and acute COVID-19 samples. Nucleic acid was either cDNA or gDNA, and it came from T cells, B-cell-depleted T cells, or PBMCs.

Germline V gene data show CDR1 as KGHSH and CDR2 as LQKENI. Trimming cost V 2 bases and J 2 bases, with 13 bases left between them. This CDR3 region has 15 residues. Per the authors' pipeline: Amplifying reference gene primers gave estimates of nucleated cell counts. Method: immunoSEQ multiplex PCR; TCRdb's copy keeps in-frame clones and lacks some. The V and J calls and clone size are taken from that table; D and trimming were inferred from the DNA. In the table there are hundreds of thousands of clones, 83% of which are singletons. This clone occurred once. The origin of this receptor is a woman between 50 and 59 years old who had recovered from COVID-19. The chain uses TRBV18 and TRBJ2-7; D uncertain. Sequenced sample: peripheral blood. The chain's CDR3 is CASSPKEYSTYEQYF. Written as DNA, the CDR3 is TGTGCCAGCTCACCAAAGGAGTACTCGACCTACGAGCAGTACTTC.